This entry concerns a single T cell receptor (beta chain). What it binds is unknown. CDR3 length equals 14 residues. Germline CDR1 and CDR2: LGHNA and YSLEER. Trimming pared 1 base from V and 1 base from J, leaving 4 bases between. Sequenced by immunoSEQ multiplex PCR; TCRdb stores in-frame clones only, minus some. The sample records approximately 50,000 clones, around 94% being singletons. The record originates from a study of OX40 agonist ivuxolimab in advanced cancers. Study overall: Cancers in dose escalation were hepatocellular, melanoma, renal cell and head and neck.

Regarding the study as a whole: Both CD4+ and CD8+ T cell populations in blood had undergone clonal expansion by week 6 at 0.1 to 3.0 mg/kg.

The sequenced sample was CD4+ or CD8+ T cells sorted from blood, obtained in a trial of the OX40 agonist ivuxolimab. The chain joins TRBV4-3 to TRBJ2-2, with D unresolved. The receptor's source is an adult with an advanced solid tumor such as melanoma, head and neck, liver or kidney cancer. This CDR3 is CASSQVGNTGELFF. CDR3 DNA: TGCGCCAGCAGCCAAGTTGGGAACACCGGGGAGCTGTTTTTT.